This is a list of T cell receptor beta chains from one sample in a study of CD8+CD57+ T cells in acquired aplastic anemia. One entry per CDR3 protein, called by TCRdb with MiXCR from the reads. The data show around 430,000 distinct CDR3 sequences, around 30% seen once. Specimen: sorted CD4+, CD8+, or CD8+CD57+ T cells (not recorded which) from PBMCs. These receptors all stem from a human donor with aplastic anemia. The CDR3 runs from the conserved cysteine through the conserved F or W.

j_call v_call cdr3_aa
TRBJ1-1 TRBV2 CASSWAMNTEAFF
TRBJ1-2 TRBV6-5 CASSSPPPYYGYTF
TRBJ2-1 TRBV19 CASSPVLDTYNEQFF
TRBJ1-5 TRBV20-1 CSAREADLISQPQHF
TRBJ1-5 TRBV19 CASSTRDRVHQPQHF
TRBJ1-3 TRBV30 CAWSVFSPGNTIYF
TRBJ1-2 TRBV7-9 CASSLEASGSYTF
TRBJ1-2 TRBV30 CAWNPGQGSGYTF
TRBJ2-6 TRBV30 CACSPSGANVLTF
TRBJ2-3 TRBV20-1 CSARDLQYTDTQYF